This record looks at one T cell receptor (beta chain) sequence and its context. Its antigen is still unknown. Primers: 60 Vbeta forward and 13 Jbeta reverse. In the source study's methods: In a later analysis, some 11 million of 83 million or so unique beta chains occurred in at least two donors. The method was immunoSEQ multiplex PCR; TCRdb's version includes in-frame clones alone and lacks a portion of them. V, J and clone size reflect that table, while D and trimming were determined from the DNA. The sample gives over 120,000 clones, around 80% of which show up once; around a tenth is in the top ten. This specimen belongs to a study of cytomegalovirus exposure and HLA in healthy donors. General study points: When analyzed later, a missense DCLRE1C variant was found to be linked to TCR beta V- and J-gene trimming.

This TCR came from an older woman in good health and CMV-seropositive. The source material was PBMCs.

The chain's CDR3 is CASLGLGEQFF. CDR3 bases: TGTGCCAGCTTAGGACTCGGTGAGCAGTTCTTC. V is TRBV2 and J is TRBJ2-1; a weak D match, TRBD2 (5 bases). The CDR3 has 11 residues. Germline V lookup: CDR1 SNHLY, CDR2 FYNNEI. The V end was cut by 8 bases, the J end by 9 bases, with 11 bases between. Looking up the rest from reference TRBV2 and TRBJ2-1 gives the full variable domain: EPEVTQTPSHQVTQMGQEVILRCVPISNHLYFYWYRQILGQKVEFLVSFYNNEISEKSEIFDDQFSVERPDGSNFTLKIRSTKLEDSAMYFCASLGLGEQFFGPGTRLTVL.